The 28 T cell receptor beta chains below all came from one sample that was sequenced in a study of shared clonotypes between healthy human individuals. Using immunoSEQ multiplex PCR, the repertoire was profiled, and TCRdb retains in-frame clones only, with some absent. This table has around 510,000 clones, 90% to 97% appearing once. The specimen sequenced was naive CD4+ T cells sorted from blood. Sample subset: CD45RA+ positively selected. The receptors were gathered from a young woman in good health.

V and J are TRBV27 and TRBJ2-7, with D perhaps TRBD1 (6 bases). In germline, CDR1 is MNHEY, CDR2 SMNVEV (reference sequence). Trimming stripped 2 bases from V and 2 bases from J, with 16 bases between. The CDR3 length is 16 residues. The CDR3 loop is CASSLGQRLKPYEQYF. The DNA of the CDR3 is TGTGCCAGCAGTTTAGGACAGAGGCTAAAACCCTACGAGCAGTACTTC.

The chain carries TRBV11-2 and TRBJ1-2, with D possibly TRBD1 on 5 matching bases. Germline values: CDR1 SGHAT, CDR2 FQNNGV. The V and J ends lost 4 bases and 4 bases respectively, with 10 bases between them. This CDR3 region has 13 residues. The CDR3: CASSSQGPYGYTF. The DNA of the CDR3 is TGTGCCAGCAGCTCTCAGGGTCCCTATGGCTACACCTTC.

This chain links TRBV19 with TRBJ1-5; TRBD1 matches 9 bases. Germline V lookup: CDR1 LNHDA, CDR2 SQIVND (reference sequence). The CDR3 totals 14 residues. V trimming: 11 bases; J trimming: 5 bases; junction bases outside the gene matches: 10. CDR3 in DNA: TGTGCCGTGGGACAGGGAAATTTTTATCAGCCCCAGCATTTT. Translating gives CAVGQGNFYQPQHF.

This chain connects TRBV28 to TRBJ2-7; 8 nucleotides agree with TRBD2. Germline CDR1 is MDHEN and CDR2 is SYDVKM. The trim removed 7 bases at V and 4 bases at J, leaving 9 bases unmatched. CDR3 size: 14 residues. CDR3 bases: TGTGCCAGCATTGGGGGACTAGTTGTTTACGAGCAGTACTTC. Translation: CASIGGLVVYEQYF.

This clone has a single count. V gene TRBV5-8 combines with J gene TRBJ2-7, with 10 bases that match TRBD1. The junction had 11 bases not matched to a gene; V was cut back by 6 bases and J by 5 bases. This CDR3 spans 15 amino acids. The germline V gene has CDR1 SGHTS and CDR2 YDEGEE. The CDR3 DNA is TGTGCCAGCACCATACCCGGGACAGGGGACCACGAGCAGTACTTC. This gives the protein CASTIPGTGDHEQYF.

The J gene is TRBJ2-1, the V gene TRBV5-4; weak D call: TRBD2 (5 bases). This CDR3 is built from 17 residues. The germline V gene has CDR1 SGHNT and CDR2 YYREEE (reference sequence). V dropped 4 bases and J dropped 0 bases, with 17 bases sitting between them. The CDR3 is CASSQPNRTRSYNEQFF. The CDR3 DNA sequence: TGTGCCAGCAGCCAACCGAACCGGACTCGCTCCTACAATGAGCAGTTCTTC. Using reference TRBV5-4 and TRBJ2-1 for the parts outside the CDR3, the full variable domain is ETGVTQSPTHLIKTRGQQVTLRCSSQSGHNTVSWYQQALGQGPQFIFQYYREEENGRGNFPPRFSGLQFPNYSSELNVNALELDDSALYLCASSQPNRTRSYNEQFFGPGTRLTVL.

This chain joins TRBV18 and TRBJ2-6, with 9 bases identical to TRBD1. CDR1 is KGHSH, CDR2 LQKENI, per germline. CDR3 length: 19 residues. Trimming removed 4 bases from V and 0 bases from J; junction bases left unmatched: 10. DNA for the CDR3: TGTGCCAGCTCACTATTACCGGGACAGGGCCTCTCTGGGGCCAACGTCCTGACTTTC. Translating gives CASSLLPGQGLSGANVLTF.

The V call is TRBV2, the J call TRBJ2-7, with 15 bases that match TRBD2. Trimming cost V 7 bases and J 2 bases; bases outside gene matches: 3. This CDR3 comprises 15 residues. From germline, CDR1 is SNHLY and CDR2 FYNNEI. The CDR3 region is CASIGTSGGTYEQYF. As DNA, the CDR3 is TGTGCCAGCATTGGGACTAGCGGGGGGACCTACGAGCAGTACTTC. Supplemented by reference TRBV2 and TRBJ2-7, the full variable domain reads EPEVTQTPSHQVTQMGQEVILRCVPISNHLYFYWYRQILGQKVEFLVSFYNNEISEKSEIFDDQFSVERPDGSNFTLKIRSTKLEDSAMYFCASIGTSGGTYEQYFGPGTRLTVT.

This clone was recorded only once. This specimen includes other DNA sequences encoding the same CDR3. The V call is TRBV27, the J call TRBJ2-2; the D is unclear. Germline V gives CDR1 MNHEY, CDR2 SMNVEV (reference sequence). Deletions cut 5 bases from V and 2 bases from J, with 3 bases between. There are 12 residues in the CDR3. CDR3 in amino acids: CASSPNTGELFF. CDR3 sequence (DNA): TGTGCCAGCAGTCCTAACACCGGGGAGCTGTTTTTT.

V is TRBV7-9 and J is TRBJ2-7; 11 bases line up with TRBD2. Germline V gives CDR1 SEHNR, CDR2 FQNEAQ (reference sequence). The V gene end was trimmed by 5 bases and the J gene end by 7 bases; junction bases not matched to a gene: 10. This CDR3 contains 15 residues. The CDR3 DNA reads TGTGCCAGCAGCCGGGGGACTAGCGGTCTCGGGGAGCAGTACTTC. It encodes CASSRGTSGLGEQYF.

This sequence joins TRBV7-2 and TRBJ2-1; D is unclear. V was cut by 4 bases and J by 5 bases, with 9 bases left in between. Germline assignment: CDR1 SGHTA and CDR2 FQGNSA. This CDR3 has 13 amino acids. The CDR3 is CASSSDTNNEQFF. CDR3 nucleotides: TGTGCCAGCAGCTCTGATACGAACAATGAGCAGTTCTTC.

The chain uses TRBV9 and TRBJ2-2, with D unclear. Germline V lookup: CDR1 SGDLS, CDR2 YYNGEE. The V gene lost 4 bases and the J gene lost 1 base, with 8 bases spanning the gap. CDR3 length: 14 residues. CDR3 nucleotides: TGTGCCAGCAGCAAACGACAGAACACCGGGGAGCTGTTTTTT. Translation: CASSKRQNTGELFF.

V usage is TRBV5-6 and J usage is TRBJ2-7; possibly TRBD2 for D (6 bases). Germline V gives CDR1 SGHDT, CDR2 YYEEEE. Trimming left V 4 bases short and J 2 bases short, with 13 bases between. The CDR3 covers 14 residues. CDR3 residues: CASSAGLPAYEQYF. CDR3 bases: TGTGCCAGCAGCGCGGGACTGCCGGCCTACGAGCAGTACTTC.

The CDR3: CASSPLGTSGRALTQYF. In DNA, the CDR3 is TGTGCCAGCAGCCCGCTAGGTACTAGCGGGAGGGCCTTGACCCAGTACTTC. The V call is TRBV7-7, the J call TRBJ2-5; 13 bases are a match to TRBD2. Trimming cost V 5 bases and J 7 bases; bases outside gene matches: 13. The CDR3 totals 17 residues. Germline CDR1 and CDR2: SSHAT and FNYEAQ (reference sequence).

The rearrangement links TRBV7-9 to TRBJ1-4; TRBD1 agrees at 7 bases. CDR1 SEHNR and CDR2 FQNEAQ come from the germline V gene (reference sequence). Trimming took 4 bases from V and 4 from J; bases not matched to a gene: 6. The CDR3 totals 15 residues. CDR3 in amino acids: CASSSEGQNNEKLFF. CDR3 nucleotide sequence: TGTGCCAGCAGCTCAGAGGGACAGAATAATGAAAAACTGTTTTTT.

The V and J genes are TRBV19 and TRBJ2-1; the match to TRBD2 covers 7 bases. The CDR3 totals 15 residues. The V gene end was trimmed by 3 bases and the J gene end by 3 bases; junction bases not matched to a gene: 5. CDR1 and CDR2 (germline): LNHDA, SQIVND (reference sequence). This CDR3 is CASSIPSGLYNEQFF. CDR3 sequence (DNA): TGTGCCAGTAGTATCCCTAGCGGACTCTACAATGAGCAGTTCTTC. Looking up the rest from reference TRBV19 and TRBJ2-1 gives the full variable domain: DGGITQSPKYLFRKEGQNVTLSCEQNLNHDAMYWYRQDPGQGLRLIYYSQIVNDFQKGDIAEGYSVSREKKESFPLTVTSAQKNPTAFYLCASSIPSGLYNEQFFGPGTRLTVL.

The chain is built from TRBV11-2 and TRBJ1-3; D call uncertain. The CDR3 runs 15 residues. Germline assignment: CDR1 SGHAT and CDR2 FQNNGV. With 4 bases removed from V and 0 bases from J, the gap between germline ends came to 10 bases. CDR3 sequence: CASSSGGSSGNTIYF. CDR3 coding DNA: TGTGCCAGCAGCTCGGGCGGAAGCTCTGGAAACACCATATATTTT.

The chain uses TRBV7-2 and TRBJ1-2, with D unclear. Germline V lookup: CDR1 SGHTA, CDR2 FQGNSA. The CDR3 runs 14 residues. Between the trimmed V and J ends, which lost 1 base and 7 bases, there was a span of 13 bases. CDR3 loop: CASSLVGPLRGYTF. The CDR3 DNA is TGTGCCAGCAGCTTAGTGGGCCCCTTGCGTGGCTACACCTTC.

In this sample, this clone turned up once. In DNA form, the CDR3 reads TGTGCCAGCAGTCCATATCCGGACTTAGACTACGAGCAGTACTTC. This gives the protein CASSPYPDLDYEQYF. The J gene is TRBJ2-7, the V gene TRBV27; D may be TRBD2 (5 bases). CDR3 length equals 15 residues. Trimming pared 5 bases from V and 3 bases from J, leaving 17 bases between. In germline, CDR1 is MNHEY, CDR2 SMNVEV (reference sequence).

The V and J genes are TRBV7-9 and TRBJ1-1; D call uncertain. CDR1 and CDR2 from the germline V gene are SEHNR and FQNEAQ (reference sequence). The CDR3 runs 13 residues. The germline V and J ends were trimmed by 5 bases and 1 base, with 8 bases remaining between them. DNA of the CDR3: TGTGCCAGCAGCACCCTTTGGAACACTGAAGCTTTCTTT. It is translated as CASSTLWNTEAFF.

The chain employs TRBV28 and TRBJ2-5; no clear D. The CDR3 consists of 13 residues. Germline V gene lookup returns CDR1 MDHEN and CDR2 SYDVKM. V was pared by 8 bases and J by 3 bases, with 13 bases between. The CDR3 DNA sequence: TGTGCCAGCGCCAAGGTCCCGGAAGAGACCCAGTACTTC. This translates into CASAKVPEETQYF.

The chain uses TRBV2 and TRBJ2-7, with D tentatively TRBD1 (6 bases). The CDR3 extends over 13 amino acids. Germline CDR1 is SNHLY and CDR2 is FYNNEI. Trimming shortened V by 4 bases and J by 5 bases, and 12 bases separated the two germline ends. CDR3 sequence reads: CASSVGGANEQYF. Written as DNA, the CDR3 is TGTGCCAGCAGTGTTGGGGGCGCGAACGAGCAGTACTTC.

The V gene is TRBV10-3, the J gene TRBJ2-3; 8 bases fit TRBD2. The V segment lost 3 bases and the J segment 6 bases; nucleotides outside the gene matches: 8. The germline CDR1 and CDR2 sequences are ENHRY and SYGVKD. This CDR3 spans 15 amino acids. In DNA form, the CDR3 reads TGTGCCATCAGTGAACGGGAGGGCCCCACGGATACGCAGTATTTT. As protein: CAISEREGPTDTQYF.

DNA for the CDR3: TGTGCCAGCAGGTTAGGTGGCGCGGGAGAACAAGAGACCCAGTACTTC. Amino acid sequence: CASRLGGAGEQETQYF. The V gene is TRBV28, the J gene TRBJ2-5, with 7 nucleotides matching TRBD2. Germline V CDR1 and CDR2: MDHEN, SYDVKM. The CDR3 contains 16 residues. Unmatched junction bases numbered 12, after V lost 6 bases and J lost 2 bases.

The chain carries TRBV7-8 and TRBJ1-1; D remains unclear. The CDR3 consists of 13 residues. Trimming pared 1 base from V and 4 bases from J, leaving 7 bases between. Looked up from germline, CDR1 is SGHVS and CDR2 is FQNEAQ. The CDR3 nucleotides read TGTGCCAGCAGCTTAGAACAGTTCACTGAAGCTTTCTTT. This sequence encodes CASSLEQFTEAFF.

The V call is TRBV4-1, the J call TRBJ2-1; 10 bases are a match to TRBD2. Trimming removed 3 bases from V and 5 bases from J; junction bases left unmatched: 4. The CDR3 has 15 amino acids. From germline, CDR1 is MGHRA and CDR2 YSYEKL. The CDR3 DNA follows: TGCGCCAGCAGCCACATTGGACTAGCGGACAATGAGCAGTTCTTC. As protein: CASSHIGLADNEQFF.

This chain joins TRBV11-2 and TRBJ2-2; possible D gene TRBD2, 5 bases. Germline V gene data show CDR1 as SGHAT and CDR2 as FQNNGV. CDR3 length: 15 residues. The V end was cut by 0 bases, the J end by 2 bases, with 7 bases between. The DNA for the CDR3 is TGTGCCAGCAGCTTAGAGCGGGCTAACACCGGGGAGCTGTTTTTT. Amino acid sequence: CASSLERANTGELFF.

This chain connects TRBV28 to TRBJ2-3, with 13 bases lining up with TRBD2. There are 17 residues in the CDR3. With V trimmed by 4 bases and J by 4 bases, 8 bases remained unmatched. Germline assignment: CDR1 MDHEN and CDR2 SYDVKM. The CDR3 nucleotides read TGTGCCAGCAGTTCGACAGGGACTAGCGGGAAGGCAGATACGCAGTATTTT. Encoded protein: CASSSTGTSGKADTQYF.